This T cell receptor (beta chain) was identified during a study of prognosis after radiotherapy for stage I lung cancer (dated by TCRdb to the early 2020s). Turning to the overall study: Between early 2018 and early 2019, roughly 18 patients with stage I NSCLC were enrolled in Nanjing, China. Tumor histology was squamous cell carcinoma in about seven patients and adenocarcinoma in about a dozen. All patients were regarded as medically inoperable, because of comorbidities in over 10 patients and refusal of surgery in roughly 7 patients. The cohort included about 12 men and about six women, with a median age of roughly 74 years and a range of about 53 to 90 years. No patient received concurrent therapy alongside SBRT. The study profiled peripheral blood TCR beta repertoires from stage I NSCLC patients before and after stereotactic body radiotherapy and related them to distant failure. The study sequenced approximately 38 blood samples from about 20 patients, one before and one after SBRT per patient. SBRT was delivered in 3 to 5 fractions with a biologically effective dose of at least 100 Gy, and image-guided IMRT or VMAT was used for delivery. Four of the 19 patients developed distant metastases after SBRT, at a median of approximately 7 months; the other 15 showed no significant progression. The patients included over 13 who had newly diagnosed primary stage I lung tumors, along with roughly five others who had oligometastatic NSCLC after their primary tumor had been surgically resected. Broad study findings and their caveats: Limitations of the study included a small cohort and short follow-up, and the study findings need independent validation. No determination of tumor specificity was made for expanded TCR clones. TRBV and TRBJ usage frequencies reportedly varied with metastasis status, involving two V genes at baseline and 9 or 10 V and two J genes after SBRT. Post-SBRT Shannon entropy and its change from baseline were lower in patients who developed distant metastases; baseline Shannon entropy was not associated with metastases. All reported P values were unadjusted for multiple comparisons. After SBRT, the number of unique TCR clones decreased (median about 10,000 before versus 6,500 to 7,000 after; Wilcoxon paired P=0.011).

All patients had node-negative disease on CT and PET/CT, and none had a history of other malignancies or had previously received chemotherapy or radiotherapy. At each of two time points, around 6 milliliters of peripheral venous blood were collected into EDTA tubes. Ficoll-Paque Plus density-gradient centrifugation was used to isolate PBMCs. Right after collection, samples were kept at -80 degrees C until analysis. Two rounds of multiplex PCR on genomic DNA were used to amplify the TCR beta CDR3 region. The first PCR round used primers specific to each TRBV and TRBJ gene, and the primer sequences were filed in Chinese patent CN105087789A. Universal primers were used in the second round of PCR. The Roche High Pure PCR Template Preparation Kit was used to extract genomic DNA from frozen PBMCs. Libraries were sequenced paired-end with 151 bp reads on an Illumina HiSeq 3000. The published analysis was carried out like this. CutAdapt was used to discard raw reads that did not contain the multiplex PCR primer sequences. High-quality paired reads were merged into contigs with PEAR. By aligning each contig to reference sequences, MiXCR assigned the TRB V, D and J gene segments to that contig. CDR3 sequences were clustered by base quality and sequence similarity to remove sequencing errors. Diversity was calculated as Shannon entropy divided by the natural log of the number of productive TCR sequences. Clonality was computed as one minus the ratio of Shannon entropy to the natural log of the number of unique clonotypes. The Youden index of ROC curves was used to select progression-free survival cut-offs for repertoire metrics, and analyses were performed in R 3.5.3. The public reads were reanalyzed by TCRdb: fastp trimming at Q25, MiXCR alignment, in-frame beta chains only. For every CDR3 protein sequence, its rows merge into one entry that carries the most common genes and DNA. Clone size and V and J calls follow TCRdb, not the original study. In all, the sample holds 20,000 to 30,000 distinct CDR3 sequences, and around 39% of those were seen once. The ten largest make up 20% to 25% of the sample.

Via the germline V gene, CDR1 is SQVTM and CDR2 ANQGSEA. Trimming removed 5 bases from V and 2 bases from J, leaving 12 bases between the germline ends. From its cysteine to its phenylalanine, the CDR3 spans 13 amino acids. Only CDR3 DNA remains: 39 bases, in frame from the first base. This clonotype was seen at least ten times. What this receptor recognizes is not known. Within one base of it there is no much larger clone, and no base qualities were kept. Recombination connected TRBV29-1 to TRBJ2-5; the D gene is perhaps TRBD1, from 6 matching bases. The clonotype was recovered from a donor over 45 with non-small cell lung cancer. The sample was PBMCs, taken before or after stereotactic body radiation therapy (not recorded which). The CDR3 region has the sequence CSVLQGRQETQYF. The bases are TGCAGCGTTCTTCAGGGGAGACAAGAGACCCAGTACTTC.